Shown below are 7 T cell receptor beta chains from a single sample sequenced in a study of Japanese encephalitis immunity and Zika vaccine responses. One entry per CDR3 protein results from TCRdb running MiXCR on the 5' RACE reads. The sample holds about 300 distinct CDR3 sequences, approximately 3% seen once. Peptide pools at about 0.94 ug/mL each stimulated CFSE-labeled PBMCs over an approximately 6-day culture. Live CD56-CD19-CD16-CD3+CD4+ cells with low CFSE were sorted unfixed as proliferating CD4 T cells. Sequencing used antigen-activated CD4+ T cells from blood, cultured, obtained during a Zika inactivated vaccine study. The receptor source for this set is an adult man who received an inactivated Zika virus vaccine.

In this sample, this clonotype is medium-sized. The chain uses TRBV27 and TRBJ1-1, with TRBD1 matching over 7 bases. Germline V gene sequence: CDR1 MNHEY, CDR2 SMNVEV (reference sequence). Trimming took 3 bases from V and 12 from J; bases not matched to a gene: 10. The CDR3 consists of 13 residues. CDR3 in amino acids: CASSFNDRVQTFF. In DNA, the CDR3 is TGTGCCAGCAGTTTTAACGACAGGGTACAAACTTTCTTT.

This clonotype is categorized as large. V usage is TRBV11-1 and J usage is TRBJ1-1; TRBD1 might be the D (5 bases). Deletions cut 5 bases from V and 4 bases from J, with 17 bases between. Germline-derived CDR1 and CDR2 are SGHAT and FQDESV (reference sequence). The CDR3 contains 15 residues. For the CDR3, the DNA is TGTGCCAGCAGCCTAAACGCGAGGGGAAGCACTGAAGCTTTCTTT. It yields the protein CASSLNARGSTEAFF.

This clonotype was seen a few times. The V gene is TRBV7-9, the J gene TRBJ1-1; D is undetermined. CDR1 SEHNR and CDR2 FQNEAQ come from the germline V gene (reference sequence). CDR3 size: 14 residues. Trimming stripped 8 bases from V and 4 bases from J, with 17 bases between. In DNA, the CDR3 is TGTGCCAGCCGGTACCAGGATGGTAGCACTGAAGCTTTCTTT. Amino acid sequence: CASRYQDGSTEAFF.

In its sample, this clonotype is medium-sized. The chain has TRBV6-1 and TRBJ2-3; TRBD1 or TRBD2 may be the D gene (5 bases each). Germline CDR1 and CDR2: MNHNS and SASEGT. The CDR3 totals 15 residues. The V and J ends lost 6 bases and 4 bases respectively, with 17 bases between them. The DNA of the CDR3 is TGTGCCAGCAGCCCACTAGGGGCCGGGCCAGATACGCAGTATTTT. Encoded protein: CASSPLGAGPDTQYF.

In its sample, this clonotype ranks as medium-sized. J is TRBJ1-1 and V is TRBV10-3; D possibly corresponds to TRBD1 (6 bases). The CDR3 is 11 residues long. Germline assignment: CDR1 ENHRY and CDR2 SYGVKD. The V end lost 2 bases, the J end lost 8 bases, and 6 bases lay between the germline ends. The CDR3 sequence is CAISEGGEAFF. The CDR3 DNA follows: TGTGCCATCAGTGAGGGGGGCGAAGCTTTCTTT.

This clonotype qualifies as large (0.1 to 1%). The V call is TRBV2, the J call TRBJ2-5; D is possibly TRBD2 (6 bases). The CDR3 sequence is 12 residues long. Trimming stripped 6 bases from V and 9 bases from J, with 14 bases between. CDR1 is SNHLY and CDR2 is FYNNEI in the germline V gene. The CDR3 sequence: CASSAGGGAQYF. Written as DNA, the CDR3 is TGTGCCAGCAGCGCAGGCGGCGGGGCCCAGTACTTC.

By frequency in the sample, this clonotype is medium-sized. The rearrangement joins TRBV4-3 to TRBJ1-1; no clear D gene. CDR1 is LGHNA, CDR2 YSLEER, per germline. Trimming shortened V by 1 base and J by 8 bases, and 11 bases separated the two germline ends. This CDR3 contains 13 residues. CDR3 sequence: CASSQVDQAEAFF. CDR3 coding DNA: TGCGCCAGCAGCCAAGTAGATCAGGCCGAAGCTTTCTTT.